The clone carrying this T cell receptor beta chain turned up a few times. Its antigen is undetermined. TCRdb analysed the RT-PCR reads with MiXCR anew, one entry per CDR3 protein. The sample carries hundreds of thousands of distinct CDR3 sequences, less than 25% recorded once. The source of the sample is a study of response to subunit inactivated influenza vaccine. Study-level findings and limits: A suggestion made by the authors is that each seasonal influenza vaccination recruits few new T cells.

The length of the CDR3 is 15 residues. The chain links TRBV21-1 to TRBJ1-2. TRBV21-1 is a known pseudogene. Here the sequenced sample was PBMCs from blood, taken about 20 months after vaccination. The receptor comes from a man aged 50-75 years who received an inactivated influenza vaccine. Here the CDR3 reads CASFPASVLPYGYTF. CDR3 nucleotide sequence: TGTGCCAGCTTTCCGGCGTCGGTGTTACCCTATGGCTACACCTTC.